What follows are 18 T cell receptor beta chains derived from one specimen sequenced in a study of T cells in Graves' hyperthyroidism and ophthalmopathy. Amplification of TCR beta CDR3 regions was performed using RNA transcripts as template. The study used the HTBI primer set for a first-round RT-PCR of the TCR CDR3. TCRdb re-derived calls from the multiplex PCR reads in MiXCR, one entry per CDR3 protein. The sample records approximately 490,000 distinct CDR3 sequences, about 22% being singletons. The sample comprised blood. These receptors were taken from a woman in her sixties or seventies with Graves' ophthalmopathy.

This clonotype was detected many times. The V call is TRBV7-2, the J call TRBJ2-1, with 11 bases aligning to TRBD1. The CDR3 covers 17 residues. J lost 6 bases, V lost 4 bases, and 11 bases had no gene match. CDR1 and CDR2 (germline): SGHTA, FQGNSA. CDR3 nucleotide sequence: TGTGCCAGCAGCTCAGGGGTGGGACAGGGGGGAAGCAATGAGCAGTTCTTC. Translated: CASSSGVGQGGSNEQFF.

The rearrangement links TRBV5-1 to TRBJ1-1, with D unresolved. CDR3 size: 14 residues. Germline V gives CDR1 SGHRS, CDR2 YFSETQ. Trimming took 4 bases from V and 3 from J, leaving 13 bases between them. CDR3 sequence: CASSPPGVHTEAFF. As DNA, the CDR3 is TGCGCCAGCAGCCCCCCAGGCGTCCACACTGAAGCTTTCTTT.

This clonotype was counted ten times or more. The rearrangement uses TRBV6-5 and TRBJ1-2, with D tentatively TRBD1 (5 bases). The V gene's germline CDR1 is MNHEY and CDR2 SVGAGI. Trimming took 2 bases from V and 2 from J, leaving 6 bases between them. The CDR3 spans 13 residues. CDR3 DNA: TGTGCCAGCAGTTACCCAGGGAACTATGGCTACACCTTC. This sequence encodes CASSYPGNYGYTF.

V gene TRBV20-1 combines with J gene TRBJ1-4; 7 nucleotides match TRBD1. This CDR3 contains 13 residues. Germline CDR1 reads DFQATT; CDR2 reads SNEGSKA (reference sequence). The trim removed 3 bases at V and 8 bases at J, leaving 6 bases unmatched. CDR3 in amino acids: CSARKGAGEKLFF. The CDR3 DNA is TGCAGTGCTAGGAAGGGGGCGGGGGAAAAACTGTTTTTT.

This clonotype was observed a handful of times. In DNA form, the CDR3 reads TGCAGTGCTAGGACAGGCCCTCCCTACAATGAGCAGTTCTTC. Translated: CSARTGPPYNEQFF. The chain recombines TRBV20-1 with TRBJ2-1; TRBD1 is a possible D gene (6 bases). Germline CDR1 DFQATT, CDR2 SNEGSKA (reference sequence). V lost 3 bases, J lost 2 bases, and 11 bases lay in between. The CDR3 extends over 14 amino acids.

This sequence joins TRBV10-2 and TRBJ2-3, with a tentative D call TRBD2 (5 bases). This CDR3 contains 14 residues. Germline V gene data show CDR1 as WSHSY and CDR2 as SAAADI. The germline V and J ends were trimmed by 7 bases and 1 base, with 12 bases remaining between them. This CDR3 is CASKRSVGTDTQYF. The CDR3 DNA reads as TGCGCCAGCAAGCGGTCGGTAGGCACAGATACGCAGTATTTT.

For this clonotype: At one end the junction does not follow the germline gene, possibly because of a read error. The CDR3 sequence: CAGSPPGNIQYF. Here the CDR3 DNA reads TGTGCCGGCAGCCCCCCCGGAAACATTCAGTACTTC. The chain uses TRBV28 and TRBJ2-4; D uncertain. CDR1 is MDHEN and CDR2 is SYDVKM in the germline V gene. The CDR3 is made up of 12 amino acids.

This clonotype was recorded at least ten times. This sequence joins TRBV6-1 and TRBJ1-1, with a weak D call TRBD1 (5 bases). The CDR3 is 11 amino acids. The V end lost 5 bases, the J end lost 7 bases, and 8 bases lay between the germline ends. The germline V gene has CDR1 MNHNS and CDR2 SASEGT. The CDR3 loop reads CASSRGIEAFF. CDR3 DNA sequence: TGTGCCAGCAGTCGGGGGATTGAAGCTTTCTTT.

This CDR3 reads CASSYLRGTVSVETQYF. CDR3 DNA sequence: TGTGCCAGCAGTTACTTGCGAGGGACAGTGAGCGTCGAGACCCAGTACTTC. The chain links TRBV6-2 or TRBV6-3 to TRBJ2-5, with 7 bases fitting TRBD1. After removal of 1 base from V and 5 bases from J, the junction contained 13 bases not matched to a gene. The CDR3 contains 17 residues. Germline CDR1 MNHEY, CDR2 SVGEGT.

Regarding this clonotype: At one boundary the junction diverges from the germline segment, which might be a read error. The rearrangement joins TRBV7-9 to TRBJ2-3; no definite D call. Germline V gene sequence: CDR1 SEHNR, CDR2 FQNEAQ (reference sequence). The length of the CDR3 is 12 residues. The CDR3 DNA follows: TGTGCCGGCAGCTTCGTCCGCGATACGCAGTATTTT. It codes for CAGSFVRDTQYF.

The CDR3 is CASSRSGGANEQFF. The CDR3 nucleotides are TGTGCCAGTAGTCGAAGCGGGGGGGCCAATGAGCAGTTCTTC. The chain is built from TRBV19 and TRBJ2-1; 10 bases map to TRBD2. Losses at the gene ends were 5 bases for V and 6 bases for J; bases not matched to a gene: 4. The CDR3 is made up of 14 amino acids. Germline loops: CDR1 LNHDA, CDR2 SQIVND (reference sequence).

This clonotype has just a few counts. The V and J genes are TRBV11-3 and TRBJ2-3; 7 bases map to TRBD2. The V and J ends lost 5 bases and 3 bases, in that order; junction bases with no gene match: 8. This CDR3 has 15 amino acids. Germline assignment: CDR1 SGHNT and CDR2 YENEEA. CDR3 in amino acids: CASSVRGRETDTQYF. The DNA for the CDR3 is TGTGCCAGCAGCGTCCGAGGGCGGGAGACAGATACGCAGTATTTT.

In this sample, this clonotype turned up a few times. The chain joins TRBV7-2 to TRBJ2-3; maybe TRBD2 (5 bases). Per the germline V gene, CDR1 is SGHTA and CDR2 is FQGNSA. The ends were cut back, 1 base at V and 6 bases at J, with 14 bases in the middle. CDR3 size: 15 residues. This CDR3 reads CASSLGTLPGDTQYF. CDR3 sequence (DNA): TGTGCCAGCAGCTTAGGGACTCTGCCGGGGGATACGCAGTATTTT.

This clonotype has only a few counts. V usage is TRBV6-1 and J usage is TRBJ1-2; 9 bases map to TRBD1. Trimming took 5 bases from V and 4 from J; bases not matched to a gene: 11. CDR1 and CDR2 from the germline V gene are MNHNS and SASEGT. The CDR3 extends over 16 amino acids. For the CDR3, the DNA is TGTGCCAGCAGTCCAATGAGCCCGGGACAGGGCTATGGCTACACCTTC. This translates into CASSPMSPGQGYGYTF.

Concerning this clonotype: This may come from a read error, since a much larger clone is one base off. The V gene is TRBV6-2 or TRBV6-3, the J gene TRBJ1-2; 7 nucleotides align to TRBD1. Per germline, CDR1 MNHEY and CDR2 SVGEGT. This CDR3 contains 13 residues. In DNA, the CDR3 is TGTGCCAGCAGTTACAACAGGGGTTATGGCTACGCCTTC. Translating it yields CASSYNRGYGYAF.

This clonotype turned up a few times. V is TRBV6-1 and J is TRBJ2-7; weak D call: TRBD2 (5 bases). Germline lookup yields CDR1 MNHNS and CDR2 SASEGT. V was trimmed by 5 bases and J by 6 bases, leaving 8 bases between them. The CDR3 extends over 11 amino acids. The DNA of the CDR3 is TGTGCCAGCAGTTCGGGGAGCGAGCAGTACTTC. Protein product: CASSSGSEQYF.

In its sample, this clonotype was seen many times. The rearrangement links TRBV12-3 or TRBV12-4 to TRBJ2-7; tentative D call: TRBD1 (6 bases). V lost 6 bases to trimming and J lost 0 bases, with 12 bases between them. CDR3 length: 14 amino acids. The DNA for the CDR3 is TGTGCCAGCAGCAATTGGGACACCTCCTACGAGCAGTACTTC. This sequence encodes CASSNWDTSYEQYF.

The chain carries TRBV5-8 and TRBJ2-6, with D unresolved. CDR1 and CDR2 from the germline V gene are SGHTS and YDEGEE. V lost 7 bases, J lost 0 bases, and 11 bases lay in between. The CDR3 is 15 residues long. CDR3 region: CASGLEYSGANVLTF. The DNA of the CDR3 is TGTGCCAGCGGCCTCGAGTACTCTGGGGCCAACGTCCTGACTTTC.